A single sample is the source of the 14 T cell receptor beta chains below, sequenced in a study of shared clonotypes between healthy human individuals. The repertoire was sequenced with immunoSEQ multiplex PCR; TCRdb's copy has only in-frame clones and lacks some. Of about 2 million clones in the sample, around 96% were seen once. Selected positively for CCR7 and CD45RO-negative, naive CD8 cells excluded terminally differentiated effector memory CD45RA+ cells. The sample taken for sequencing was naive CD8+ T cells sorted from blood. The receptor set was obtained from a man aged 18-30 years in good health.

The chain uses TRBV27 and TRBJ2-5; TRBD2 matches 11 bases. The CDR3 length is 16 residues. CDR1 and CDR2 (germline): MNHEY, SMNVEV (reference sequence). J lost 2 bases, V lost 5 bases, and 7 bases had no gene match. CDR3 nucleotide sequence: TGTGCCAGCAGTCCTGGGACTAGCGGCAAACAAGAGACCCAGTACTTC. Translated: CASSPGTSGKQETQYF.

The rearrangement uses TRBV27 and TRBJ2-7; possibly TRBD2 for D (6 bases). Trimming cost V 4 bases and J 2 bases, with 18 bases left between them. The CDR3 totals 16 residues. The V gene's germline CDR1 is MNHEY and CDR2 SMNVEV (reference sequence). The CDR3 DNA reads as TGTGCCAGCAGTTCCACCACCGGGACTTTTACCTACGAGCAGTACTTC. Protein: CASSSTTGTFTYEQYF.

The rearrangement joins TRBV10-2 to TRBJ2-6; D unclear. Trimming took 2 bases from V and 0 from J, leaving 14 bases between them. This CDR3 is built from 18 residues. Germline V gene sequence: CDR1 WSHSY, CDR2 SAAADI. In DNA, the CDR3 is TGCGCCAGCAGTGAGCCCGGCGCAAACCCCTCTGGGGCCAACGTCCTGACTTTC. Its protein is CASSEPGANPSGANVLTF.

The V gene is TRBV5-6, the J gene TRBJ2-5; 9 bases agree with TRBD1. The CDR3 is made up of 16 amino acids. J gave up 5 bases and V 0 bases, and 8 bases lay outside the gene matches. Germline CDR1 SGHDT, CDR2 YYEEEE. The CDR3 DNA is TGTGCCAGCAGCTTGGAGGGGACAGGGTGGGTGGAGACCCAGTACTTC. As protein: CASSLEGTGWVETQYF.

The chain links TRBV5-1 to TRBJ2-7, with a possible D match to TRBD1 (5 bases). V was clipped by 0 bases and J by 6 bases, with 16 bases between them. This CDR3 comprises 15 residues. Per the germline V gene, CDR1 is SGHRS and CDR2 is YFSETQ. In DNA, the CDR3 is TGCGCCAGCAGCTTGGATCGACAGATGAAGGTCGAGCAGTACTTC. It is translated as CASSLDRQMKVEQYF.

This chain joins TRBV10-3 and TRBJ2-5; possible D gene TRBD2, 5 bases. Germline-derived CDR1 and CDR2 are ENHRY and SYGVKD. The CDR3 is 14 residues long. V was cut by 7 bases and J by 5 bases, with 17 bases left in between. For the CDR3, the DNA is TGTGCCATCAAAGGCCTAGAACTAGATGAGACCCAGTACTTC. The encoded protein is CAIKGLELDETQYF.

V and J are TRBV11-3 and TRBJ1-3; the match to TRBD1 covers 8 bases. V was pared by 7 bases and J by 6 bases, with 14 bases of the junction left unmatched. CDR1 SGHNT and CDR2 YENEEA come from the germline V gene. The CDR3 length is 16 residues. The CDR3 is CASTSPRGLSENTIYF. CDR3 bases: TGTGCCAGCACCTCGCCCAGGGGGCTGTCGGAAAACACCATATATTTT.

The table lists this clone with a count of one. The chain couples TRBV28 to TRBJ1-1; no reliable D call. Trimming shortened V by 2 bases and J by 8 bases, and 12 bases separated the two germline ends. This CDR3 is 13 amino acids long. In germline, CDR1 is MDHEN, CDR2 SYDVKM. The DNA for the CDR3 is TGTGCCAGCAGTTTAGTGGGCGTAACCGAAGCTTTCTTT. Encoded protein: CASSLVGVTEAFF.

In nucleotides, the CDR3 is TGTGCCAGCAGCTTGGCCGGCGGGGGTGAAAACACCGGGGAGCTGTTTTTT. It specifies CASSLAGGGENTGELFF. The chain has TRBV5-8 and TRBJ2-2; 7 bases fit TRBD2. Germline CDR1 SGHTS, CDR2 YDEGEE. CDR3 length: 17 residues. Trimming at V came to 0 bases and at J to 2 bases, leaving 7 bases not matched to a gene.

The chain joins TRBV29-1 to TRBJ2-1; TRBD2 matches at 13 bases. After removal of 7 bases from V and 6 bases from J, the junction contained 15 bases not matched to a gene. The CDR3 covers 17 residues. Germline V gene data show CDR1 as SQVTM and CDR2 as ANQGSEA. The chain's CDR3 is CSADGLAGALNANEQFF. The DNA of the CDR3 is TGCAGCGCCGACGGACTAGCGGGGGCCCTAAACGCCAATGAGCAGTTCTTC.

The chain has TRBV6-5 and TRBJ2-5, with D perhaps TRBD1 or TRBD2 (6 bases each). Per germline, CDR1 MNHEY and CDR2 SVGAGI. The CDR3 sequence is 15 residues long. Trimming took 6 bases from V and 5 from J, leaving 19 bases between them. The chain's CDR3 is CASSSLPGAGETQYF. DNA for the CDR3: TGTGCCAGCAGCTCCCTCCCGGGGGCGGGGGAGACCCAGTACTTC.

The V gene is TRBV4-1, the J gene TRBJ2-5, with a weak D call TRBD2 (6 bases). The ends were cut back, 3 bases at V and 0 bases at J, with 11 bases in the middle. The CDR3 contains 15 residues. Germline V gives CDR1 MGHRA, CDR2 YSYEKL. CDR3 loop: CASSHVWDYQETQYF. CDR3 DNA: TGCGCCAGCAGCCACGTCTGGGACTACCAAGAGACCCAGTACTTC.

About this clone itself: The same CDR3 can be traced to other DNA sequences in this sample. This rearrangement joins TRBV5-6 to TRBJ2-7; 9 nucleotides match TRBD1. The CDR3 totals 14 residues. CDR1 and CDR2 from the germline V gene are SGHDT and YYEEEE. Trimming cost V 4 bases and J 3 bases; bases outside gene matches: 5. Written as DNA, the CDR3 is TGTGCCAGCAGCCCACTGACAGGGGGCTACGAGCAGTACTTC. This codes for CASSPLTGGYEQYF.

The rearrangement links TRBV28 to TRBJ1-1, with a possible D match to TRBD1 (5 bases). Looked up from germline, CDR1 is MDHEN and CDR2 is SYDVKM. V gave up 3 bases and J gave up 3 bases, with 14 bases separating them. This CDR3 has 15 residues. Here the CDR3 reads CASSLPQTVYTEAFF. In DNA form, the CDR3 reads TGTGCCAGCAGTTTGCCCCAGACAGTTTACACTGAAGCTTTCTTT.